This T cell receptor (beta chain) emerged from a study of blood T cell repertoires in COVID-19. Study details: Acute and convalescent COVID-19 samples came from the United States, Italy and Spain.

Only in-frame clones appear in the TCRdb table, and some are missing; sequencing was by immunoSEQ multiplex PCR. The table includes more than 110,000 clones, approximately 81% detected once. Participant-reported clinical history was the basis for cohort assignment. The sequenced sample consisted of PBMCs or T cells enriched from blood (not recorded which). The clonotype was recovered from a man in his forties with acute COVID-19.

The CDR3 loop reads CASSTGGQRVNTIYF. The CDR3 DNA reads as TGTGCCAGCAGTACAGGGGGGCAGAGGGTTAACACCATATATTTT. V usage is TRBV7-2 and J usage is TRBJ1-3, with 8 positions matching TRBD1. This CDR3 spans 15 amino acids. Trimming cost V 6 bases and J 7 bases; bases outside gene matches: 11. Germline values: CDR1 SGHTA, CDR2 FQGNSA.